These 14 T cell receptor beta chains share one sample of origin, sequenced in a study of neurological immune-mediated disorders. One entry per CDR3 protein results from TCRdb running MiXCR on the 5' RACE reads. The top ten hold just over 5.5% of the sample, which has 46,000 or so distinct CDR3 sequences, 3.5% to 5% seen once. Sequencing was carried out using PBMCs. These TCRs come from a woman between 55 and 75 years old with multiple sclerosis.

This clonotype was recorded many times. This chain connects TRBV30 to TRBJ2-6, with D hard to call. CDR3 size: 12 residues. Germline assignment: CDR1 GTSNPN and CDR2 SVGIG (reference sequence). V lost 4 bases and J lost 2, with 3 bases in between. The CDR3 sequence is CAWTAGANVLTF. Written as DNA, the CDR3 is TGTGCCTGGACGGCTGGGGCCAACGTCCTGACTTTC.

At least ten counts were recorded for this clonotype. The CDR3 region has the DNA TGCAGTGCTGAGGATATCACATCCTTGGAGACCCAGTACTTC. Translation: CSAEDITSLETQYF. The chain combines TRBV20-1 with TRBJ2-5, with no clear D. The V gene's germline CDR1 is DFQATT and CDR2 SNEGSKA (reference sequence). The CDR3 consists of 14 residues. Trimming took 5 bases from V and 5 from J, leaving 18 bases between them.

This chain joins TRBV5-5 and TRBJ2-3; maybe TRBD1 (5 bases). The CDR3 extends over 14 amino acids. Trimming shortened V by 0 bases and J by 2 bases, and 7 bases separated the two germline ends. Looked up from germline, CDR1 is SGHKS and CDR2 is YYEKEE (reference sequence). CDR3 nucleotides: TGTGCCAGCAGCTTGGACGGACACACAGATACGCAGTATTTT. Translating it yields CASSLDGHTDTQYF.

In this sample, this clonotype turned up many times. The V call is TRBV2, the J call TRBJ2-7; 9 bases are shared with TRBD2. CDR1 is SNHLY, CDR2 FYNNEI, per germline. The CDR3 extends over 15 amino acids. Trimming removed 8 bases from V and 0 bases from J; junction bases left unmatched: 8. CDR3 sequence: CASLGVAGASYEQYV. The CDR3 bases are TGTGCCAGCCTCGGCGTAGCGGGGGCCTCCTACGAGCAGTACGTC.

This clonotype came up many times. The chain carries TRBV20-1 and TRBJ1-1, with D unclear. CDR1 and CDR2 (germline): DFQATT, SNEGSKA (reference sequence). Between the trimmed V and J ends, which lost 3 bases and 4 bases, there was a span of 18 bases. The length of the CDR3 is 15 residues. In DNA form, the CDR3 reads TGCAGTGCTAGTGGGCCGGGCCAGAAATTCACTGAAGCTTTCTTT. Its translation is CSASGPGQKFTEAFF.

This clonotype was detected many times. The rearrangement uses TRBV15 and TRBJ2-7; D is ambiguous. Trimming removed 0 bases at V and 7 bases at J, with 13 bases between. CDR3 length: 14 amino acids. Germline assignment: CDR1 LNHNV and CDR2 YYDKDF (reference sequence). Here the CDR3 reads CATSRDLAAWEQYF. CDR3 in DNA: TGTGCCACCAGCAGAGATCTGGCCGCGTGGGAGCAGTACTTC.

This clonotype was recorded a few times. The CDR3 does not end in the conserved phenylalanine or tryptophan, so this is likely a read error. The J gene is TRBJ1-4, the V gene TRBV7-9; D is unresolved. CDR1 is SEHNR and CDR2 is FQNEAQ in the germline V gene (reference sequence). This CDR3 has 12 amino acids. The germline V and J ends were trimmed by 1 base and 7 bases, with 4 bases remaining between them. CDR3 DNA sequence: TGTGCCAGCAGCTTAGAGGTTGAAAAACTGTTTATT. Translating gives CASSLEVEKLFI.

This clonotype occurred many times. The genes are TRBV7-9 and TRBJ1-1; D is unresolved. V was clipped by 0 bases and J by 5 bases, with 10 bases between them. The germline gives CDR1 SEHNR, CDR2 FQNEAQ (reference sequence). The length of the CDR3 is 14 residues. The DNA of the CDR3 is TGTGCCAGCAGCTTAGCGGCCTTGGGGACTGAAGCTTTCTTT. It specifies CASSLAALGTEAFF.

This clonotype has a count of ten or more. V and J are TRBV5-1 and TRBJ1-2; the D is unclear. The CDR3 covers 14 residues. Trimming took off 1 base at V and 0 bases at J, with 7 bases between the two ends. Germline V gene lookup returns CDR1 SGHRS and CDR2 YFSETQ. This CDR3 reads CASSLTAPNYGYTF. CDR3 sequence (DNA): TGCGCCAGCAGCTTGACAGCCCCTAACTATGGCTACACCTTC.

This clonotype was counted many times. The gene calls are TRBV29-1 and TRBJ1-1; D perhaps matches TRBD1 (6 bases). V dropped 6 bases and J dropped 8 bases, with 10 bases sitting between them. The CDR3 length is 10 residues. Germline V CDR1 and CDR2: SQVTM, ANQGSEA. Here the CDR3 reads CSVATGEAFF. For the CDR3, the DNA is TGCAGCGTCGCTACAGGGGAAGCTTTCTTT.

This clonotype came up a few times. This rearrangement joins TRBV5-1 to TRBJ2-7; a possible D gene is TRBD2 (5 bases). V shed 4 bases and J shed 3 bases, with 17 bases lying between them. The CDR3 length is 15 residues. Germline V lookup: CDR1 SGHRS, CDR2 YFSETQ. The DNA for the CDR3 is TGCGCCAGCAGCCCGCGGGCGACGGGTGGCTACGAGCAGTACTTC. Translation: CASSPRATGGYEQYF.

This clonotype rates as medium-sized (0.01 to 0.1%). The CDR3 coding sequence is TGCGCCAGCAGCCAAGATTCGGGGCCCCAGCATTTT. Translated, it gives CASSQDSGPQHF. The rearrangement uses TRBV4-1 and TRBJ1-5; no clear D. Germline CDR1 reads MGHRA; CDR2 reads YSYEKL. V was cut by 0 bases and J by 9 bases, with 6 bases left in between. This CDR3 spans 12 amino acids.

This clonotype was seen repeatedly, ten times or more. This sequence joins TRBV3-1 and TRBJ1-2; no clear D. Germline CDR1 is LGHDT and CDR2 is YNNKEL (reference sequence). This CDR3 is built from 13 residues. Between the trimmed V and J ends, which lost 0 bases and 2 bases, there was a span of 4 bases. CDR3 in amino acids: CASSQEGNYGYTF. Written as DNA, the CDR3 is TGTGCCAGCAGCCAAGAGGGGAACTATGGCTACACCTTC.

The table lists this clonotype with many counts. The genes are TRBV20-1 and TRBJ2-5; TRBD1 matches 7 bases. Per the germline V gene, CDR1 is DFQATT and CDR2 is SNEGSKA (reference sequence). With 0 bases clipped from V and 6 bases from J, the junction kept 4 bases outside the gene matches. This CDR3 spans 13 amino acids. In DNA form, the CDR3 reads TGCAGTGCTAGAGATACAGGGGTACAGACCCAGTACTTC. Translated: CSARDTGVQTQYF.